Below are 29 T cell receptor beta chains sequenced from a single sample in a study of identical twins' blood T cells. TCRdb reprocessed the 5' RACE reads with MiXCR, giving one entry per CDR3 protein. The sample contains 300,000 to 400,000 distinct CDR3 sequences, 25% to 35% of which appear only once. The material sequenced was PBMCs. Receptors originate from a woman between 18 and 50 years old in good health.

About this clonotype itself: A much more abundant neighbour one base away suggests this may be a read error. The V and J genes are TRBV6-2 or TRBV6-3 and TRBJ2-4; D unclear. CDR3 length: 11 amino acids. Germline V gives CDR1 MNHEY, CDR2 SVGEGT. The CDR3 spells CSSYQENIQYF. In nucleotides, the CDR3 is TGTTCCAGCTATCAAGAAAACATTCAGTACTTC.

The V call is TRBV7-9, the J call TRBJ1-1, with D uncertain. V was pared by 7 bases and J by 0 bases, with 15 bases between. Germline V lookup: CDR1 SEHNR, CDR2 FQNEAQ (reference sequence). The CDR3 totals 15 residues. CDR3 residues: CASTSMAGMNTEAFF. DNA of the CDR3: TGTGCCAGCACCTCCATGGCGGGGATGAACACTGAAGCTTTCTTT.

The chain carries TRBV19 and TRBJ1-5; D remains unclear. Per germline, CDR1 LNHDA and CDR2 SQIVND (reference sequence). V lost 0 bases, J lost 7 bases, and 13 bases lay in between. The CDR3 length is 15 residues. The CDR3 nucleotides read TGTGCCAGTAGTATAGAGATGGCAGGAGGGCAGCCCCAGCATTTT. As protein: CASSIEMAGGQPQHF.

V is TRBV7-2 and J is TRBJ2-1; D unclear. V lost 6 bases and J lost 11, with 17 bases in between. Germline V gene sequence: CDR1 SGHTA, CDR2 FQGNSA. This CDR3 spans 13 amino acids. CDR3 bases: TGTGCCAGCAGTCGTCCGGAAGGGCTCAAGCAGTTCTTC. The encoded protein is CASSRPEGLKQFF.

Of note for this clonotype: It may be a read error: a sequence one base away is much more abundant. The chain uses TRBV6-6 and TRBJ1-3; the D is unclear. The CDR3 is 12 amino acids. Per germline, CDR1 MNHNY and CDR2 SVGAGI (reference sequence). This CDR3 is CSSNGPGNTIYF. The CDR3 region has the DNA TGTTCCAGCAACGGGCCGGGAAACACCATATATTTT.

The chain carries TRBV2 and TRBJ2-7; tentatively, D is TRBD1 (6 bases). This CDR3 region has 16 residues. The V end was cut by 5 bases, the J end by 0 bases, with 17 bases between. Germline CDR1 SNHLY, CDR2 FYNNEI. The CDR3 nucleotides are TGTGCCAGCAGTCCTAGAGTCGGGACATTCTCCTACGAGCAGTACTTC. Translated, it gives CASSPRVGTFSYEQYF. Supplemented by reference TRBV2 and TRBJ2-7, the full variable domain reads EPEVTQTPSHQVTQMGQEVILRCVPISNHLYFYWYRQILGQKVEFLVSFYNNEISEKSEIFDDQFSVERPDGSNFTLKIRSTKLEDSAMYFCASSPRVGTFSYEQYFGPGTRLTVT.

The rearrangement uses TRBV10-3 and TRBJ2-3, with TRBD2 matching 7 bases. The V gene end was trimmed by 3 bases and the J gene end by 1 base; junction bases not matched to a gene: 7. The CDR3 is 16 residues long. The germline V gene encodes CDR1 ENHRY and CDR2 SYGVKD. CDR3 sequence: CAISDQRDYRTDTQYF. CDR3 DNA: TGTGCCATCAGTGACCAGCGGGACTACCGCACAGATACGCAGTATTTT.

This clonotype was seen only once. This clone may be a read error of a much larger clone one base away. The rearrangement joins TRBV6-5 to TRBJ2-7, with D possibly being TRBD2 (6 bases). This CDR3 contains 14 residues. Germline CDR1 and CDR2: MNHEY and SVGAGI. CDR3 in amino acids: CASSYSQRAYKQYF. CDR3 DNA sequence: TGTGCCAGCAGTTACAGTCAGCGGGCCTACAAGCAGTACTTC.

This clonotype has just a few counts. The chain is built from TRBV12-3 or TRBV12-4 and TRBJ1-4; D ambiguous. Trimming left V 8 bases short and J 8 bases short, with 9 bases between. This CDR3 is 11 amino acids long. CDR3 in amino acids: CASGLREKLFF. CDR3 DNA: TGTGCCAGCGGCCTCCGGGAAAAACTGTTTTTT.

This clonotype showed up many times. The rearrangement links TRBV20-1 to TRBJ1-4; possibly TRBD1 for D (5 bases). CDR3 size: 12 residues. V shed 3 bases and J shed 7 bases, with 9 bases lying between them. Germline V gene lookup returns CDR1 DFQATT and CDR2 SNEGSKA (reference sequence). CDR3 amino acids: CSARRGSEKLFF. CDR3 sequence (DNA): TGCAGTGCTAGGAGGGGTTCTGAAAAACTGTTTTTT.

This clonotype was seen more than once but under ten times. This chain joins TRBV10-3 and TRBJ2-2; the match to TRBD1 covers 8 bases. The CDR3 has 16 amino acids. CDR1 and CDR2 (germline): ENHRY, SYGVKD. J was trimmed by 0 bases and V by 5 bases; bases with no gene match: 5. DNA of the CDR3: TGTGCCATCAGTCCCGGGACAGGACCGAACACCGGGGAGCTGTTTTTT. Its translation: CAISPGTGPNTGELFF.

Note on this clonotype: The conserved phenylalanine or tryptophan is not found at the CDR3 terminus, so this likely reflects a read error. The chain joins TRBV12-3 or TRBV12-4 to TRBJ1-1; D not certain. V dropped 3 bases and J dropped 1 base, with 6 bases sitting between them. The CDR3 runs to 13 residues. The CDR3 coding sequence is TGTGCCAGCAGTTTGAACGGGAACACTGAAGCTTTCCTT. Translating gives CASSLNGNTEAFL.

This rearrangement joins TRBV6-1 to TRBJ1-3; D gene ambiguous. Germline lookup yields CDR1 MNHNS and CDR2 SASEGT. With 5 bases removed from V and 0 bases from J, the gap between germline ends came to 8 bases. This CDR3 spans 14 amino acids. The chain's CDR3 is CASSFFGSGNTIYF. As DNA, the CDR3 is TGTGCCAGCAGTTTCTTTGGCTCTGGAAACACCATATATTTT.

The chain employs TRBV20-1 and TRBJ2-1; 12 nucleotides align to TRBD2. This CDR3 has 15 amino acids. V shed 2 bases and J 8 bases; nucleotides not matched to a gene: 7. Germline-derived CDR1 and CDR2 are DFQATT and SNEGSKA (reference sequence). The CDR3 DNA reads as TGCAGTGCTAGACCCCGACTAGCGGGAGCCTATGAGCAGTTCTTC. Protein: CSARPRLAGAYEQFF.

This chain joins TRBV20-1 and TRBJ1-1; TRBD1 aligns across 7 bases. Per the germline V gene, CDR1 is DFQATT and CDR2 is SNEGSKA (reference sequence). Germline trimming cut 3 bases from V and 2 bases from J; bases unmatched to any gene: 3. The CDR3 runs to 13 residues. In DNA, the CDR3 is TGCAGTGCTAGCCGGACAGGAAACACTGAAGCTTTCTTT. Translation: CSASRTGNTEAFF.

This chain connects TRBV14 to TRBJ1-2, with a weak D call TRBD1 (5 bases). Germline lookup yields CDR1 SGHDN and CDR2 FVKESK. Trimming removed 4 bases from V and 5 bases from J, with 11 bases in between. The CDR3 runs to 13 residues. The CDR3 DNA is TGTGCCAGCAGCCTGACAGTAGATTATGGCTACACCTTC. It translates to CASSLTVDYGYTF. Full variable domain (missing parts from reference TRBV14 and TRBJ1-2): EAGVTQFPSHSVIEKGQTVTLRCDPISGHDNLYWYRRVMGKEIKFLLHFVKESKQDESGMPNNRFLAERTGGTYSTLKVQPAELEDSGVYFCASSLTVDYGYTFGSGTRLTVV.

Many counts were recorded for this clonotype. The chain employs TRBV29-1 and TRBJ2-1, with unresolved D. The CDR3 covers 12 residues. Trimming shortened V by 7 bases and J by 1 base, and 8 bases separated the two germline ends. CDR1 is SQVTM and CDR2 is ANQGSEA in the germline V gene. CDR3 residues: CSGTRSYNEQFF. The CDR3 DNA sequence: TGCAGCGGGACGAGATCCTACAATGAGCAGTTCTTC.

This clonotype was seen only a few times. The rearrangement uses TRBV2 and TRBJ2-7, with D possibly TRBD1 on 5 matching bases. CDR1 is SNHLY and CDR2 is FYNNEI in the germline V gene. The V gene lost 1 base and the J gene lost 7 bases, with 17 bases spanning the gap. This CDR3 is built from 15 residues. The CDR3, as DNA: TGTGCCAGCAGTGAAGAGTCCGCAGGGTACGGGGAGCAGTACTTC. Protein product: CASSEESAGYGEQYF.

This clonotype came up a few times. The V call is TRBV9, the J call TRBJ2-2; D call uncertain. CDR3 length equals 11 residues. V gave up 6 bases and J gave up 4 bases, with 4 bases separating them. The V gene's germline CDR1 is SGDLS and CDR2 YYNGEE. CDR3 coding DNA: TGTGCCAGCACCGGCACCGGGGAGCTGTTTTTT. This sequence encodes CASTGTGELFF.

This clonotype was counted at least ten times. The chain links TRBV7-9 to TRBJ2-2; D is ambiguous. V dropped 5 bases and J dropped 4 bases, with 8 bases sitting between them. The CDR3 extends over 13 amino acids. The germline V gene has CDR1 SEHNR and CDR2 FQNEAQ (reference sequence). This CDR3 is CASSPRLTGELFF. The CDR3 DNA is TGTGCCAGCAGCCCAAGACTCACCGGGGAGCTGTTTTTT. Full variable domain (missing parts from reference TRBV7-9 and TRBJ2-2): DTGVSQNPRHKITKRGQNVTFRCDPISEHNRLYWYRQTLGQGPEFLTYFQNEAQLEKSRLLSDRFSAERPKGSFSTLEIQRTEQGDSAMYLCASSPRLTGELFFGEGSRLTVL.

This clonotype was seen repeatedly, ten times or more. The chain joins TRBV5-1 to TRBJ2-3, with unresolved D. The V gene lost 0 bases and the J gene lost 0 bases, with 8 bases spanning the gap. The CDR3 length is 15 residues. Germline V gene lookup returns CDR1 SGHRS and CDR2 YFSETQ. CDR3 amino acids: CASSLEGPSTDTQYF. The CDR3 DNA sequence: TGCGCCAGCAGCTTGGAAGGACCCAGCACAGATACGCAGTATTTT.

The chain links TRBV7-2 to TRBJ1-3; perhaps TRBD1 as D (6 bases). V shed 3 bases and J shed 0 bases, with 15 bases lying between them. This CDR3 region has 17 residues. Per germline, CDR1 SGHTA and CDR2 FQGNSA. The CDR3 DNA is TGTGCCAGCAGCTTCCGGCCCGGGACAAACTCTGGAAACACCATATATTTT. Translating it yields CASSFRPGTNSGNTIYF.

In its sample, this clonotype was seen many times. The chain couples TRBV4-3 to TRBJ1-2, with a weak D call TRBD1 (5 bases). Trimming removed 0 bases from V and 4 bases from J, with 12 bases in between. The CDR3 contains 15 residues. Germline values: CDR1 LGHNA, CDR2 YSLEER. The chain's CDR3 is CASSQDIGGLYGYTF. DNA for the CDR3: TGCGCCAGCAGCCAAGATATCGGGGGACTCTATGGCTACACCTTC.

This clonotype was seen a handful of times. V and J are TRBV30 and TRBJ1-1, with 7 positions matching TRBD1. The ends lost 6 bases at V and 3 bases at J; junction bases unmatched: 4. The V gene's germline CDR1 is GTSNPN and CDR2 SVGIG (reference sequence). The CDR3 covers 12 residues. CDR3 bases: TGTGCCTGCAACAGGGGTTACACTGAAGCTTTCTTT. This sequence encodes CACNRGYTEAFF.

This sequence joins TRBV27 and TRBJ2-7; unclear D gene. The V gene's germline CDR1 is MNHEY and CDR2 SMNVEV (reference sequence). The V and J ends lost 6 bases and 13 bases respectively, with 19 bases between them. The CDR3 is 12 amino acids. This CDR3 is CASSLPGQAKYF. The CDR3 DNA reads TGTGCCAGCAGCCTTCCGGGCCAAGCAAAATACTTC.

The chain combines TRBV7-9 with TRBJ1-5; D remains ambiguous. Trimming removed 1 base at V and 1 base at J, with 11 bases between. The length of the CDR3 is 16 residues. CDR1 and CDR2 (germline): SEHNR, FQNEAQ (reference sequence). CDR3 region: CASSLGVGSSNQPQHF. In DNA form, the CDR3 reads TGTGCCAGCAGCTTAGGCGTGGGATCAAGCAATCAGCCCCAGCATTTT.

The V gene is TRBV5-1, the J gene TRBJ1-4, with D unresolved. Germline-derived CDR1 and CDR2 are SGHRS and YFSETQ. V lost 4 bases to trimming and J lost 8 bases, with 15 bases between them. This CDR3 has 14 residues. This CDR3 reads CASSMDGLMEKLFF. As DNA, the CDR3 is TGCGCCAGCAGCATGGACGGGTTAATGGAAAAACTGTTTTTT.

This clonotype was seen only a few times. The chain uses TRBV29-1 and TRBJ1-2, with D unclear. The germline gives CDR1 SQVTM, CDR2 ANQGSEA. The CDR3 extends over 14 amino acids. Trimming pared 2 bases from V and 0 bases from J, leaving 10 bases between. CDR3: CSVERAVANYGYTF. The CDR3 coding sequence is TGCAGCGTTGAAAGGGCCGTAGCTAACTATGGCTACACCTTC.

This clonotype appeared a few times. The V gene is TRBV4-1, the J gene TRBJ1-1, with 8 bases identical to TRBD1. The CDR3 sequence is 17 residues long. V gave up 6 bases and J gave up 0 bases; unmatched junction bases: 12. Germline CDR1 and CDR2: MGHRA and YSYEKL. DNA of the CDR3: TGCGCCAGCAGACCTTTCGGACAGGGAAGCATGAACACTGAAGCTTTCTTT. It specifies CASRPFGQGSMNTEAFF.